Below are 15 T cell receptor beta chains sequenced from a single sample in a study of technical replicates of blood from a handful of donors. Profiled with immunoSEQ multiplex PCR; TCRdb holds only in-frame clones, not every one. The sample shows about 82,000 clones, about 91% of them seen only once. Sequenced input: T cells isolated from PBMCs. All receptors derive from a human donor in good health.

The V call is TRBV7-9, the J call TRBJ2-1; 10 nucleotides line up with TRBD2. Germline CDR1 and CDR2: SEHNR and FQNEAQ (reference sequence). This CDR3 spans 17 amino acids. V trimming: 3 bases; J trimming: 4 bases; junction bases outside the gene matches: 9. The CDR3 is CASSLVVAGGTYNEQFF. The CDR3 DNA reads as TGTGCCAGCAGCTTGGTAGTAGCGGGAGGTACTTACAATGAGCAGTTCTTC.

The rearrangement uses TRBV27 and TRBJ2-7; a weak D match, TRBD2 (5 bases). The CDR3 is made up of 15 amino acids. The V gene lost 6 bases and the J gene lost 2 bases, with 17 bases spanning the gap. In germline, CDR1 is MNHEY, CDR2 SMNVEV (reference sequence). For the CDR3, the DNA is TGTGCCAGCAGCCCTACGGACTTGCCAACCTACGAGCAGTACTTC. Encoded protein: CASSPTDLPTYEQYF.

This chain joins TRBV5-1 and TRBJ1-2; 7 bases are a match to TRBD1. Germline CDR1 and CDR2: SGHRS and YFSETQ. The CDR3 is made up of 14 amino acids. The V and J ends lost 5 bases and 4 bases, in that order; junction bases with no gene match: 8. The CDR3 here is CASSPDRAGYGYTF. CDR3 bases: TGCGCCAGCAGTCCTGACAGGGCGGGCTATGGCTACACCTTC.

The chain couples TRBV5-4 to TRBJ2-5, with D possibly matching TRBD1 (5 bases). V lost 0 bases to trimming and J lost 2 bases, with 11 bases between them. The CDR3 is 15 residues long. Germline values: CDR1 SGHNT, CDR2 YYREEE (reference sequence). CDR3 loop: CASSLGRVNQETQYF. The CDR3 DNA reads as TGTGCCAGCAGCTTGGGCAGGGTGAATCAAGAGACCCAGTACTTC.

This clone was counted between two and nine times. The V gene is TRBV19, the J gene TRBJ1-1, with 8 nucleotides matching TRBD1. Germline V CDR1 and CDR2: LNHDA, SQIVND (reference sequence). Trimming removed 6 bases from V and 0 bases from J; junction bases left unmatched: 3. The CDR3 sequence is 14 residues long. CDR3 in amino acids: CASRKTGVNTEAFF. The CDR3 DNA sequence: TGTGCCAGTAGAAAGACAGGGGTGAACACTGAAGCTTTCTTT.

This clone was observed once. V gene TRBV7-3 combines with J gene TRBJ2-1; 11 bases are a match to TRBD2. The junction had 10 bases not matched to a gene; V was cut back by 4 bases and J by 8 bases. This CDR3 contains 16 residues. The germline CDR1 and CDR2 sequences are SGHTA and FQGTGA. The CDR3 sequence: CASSSRLAGTVDEQFF. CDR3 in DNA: TGTGCCAGCAGCTCCCGACTAGCGGGAACGGTAGATGAGCAGTTCTTC.

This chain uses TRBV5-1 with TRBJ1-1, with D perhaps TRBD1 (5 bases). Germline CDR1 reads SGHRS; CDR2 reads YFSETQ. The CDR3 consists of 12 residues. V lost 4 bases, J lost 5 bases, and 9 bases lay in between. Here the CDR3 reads CASSLSGTEAFF. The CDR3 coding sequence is TGCGCCAGCAGCCTGTCAGGGACTGAAGCTTTCTTT.

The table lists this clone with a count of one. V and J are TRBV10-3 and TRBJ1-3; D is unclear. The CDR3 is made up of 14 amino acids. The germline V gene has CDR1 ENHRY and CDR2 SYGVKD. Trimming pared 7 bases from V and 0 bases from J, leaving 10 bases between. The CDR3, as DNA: TGTGCCATCACTGACAACTTCTCTGGAAACACCATATATTTT. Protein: CAITDNFSGNTIYF.

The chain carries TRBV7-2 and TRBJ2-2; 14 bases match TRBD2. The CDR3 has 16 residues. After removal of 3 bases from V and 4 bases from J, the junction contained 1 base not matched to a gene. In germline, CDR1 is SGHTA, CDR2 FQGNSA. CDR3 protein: CASSFGLAGGTGELFF. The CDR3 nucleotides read TGTGCCAGCAGCTTTGGACTAGCGGGAGGCACCGGGGAGCTGTTTTTT. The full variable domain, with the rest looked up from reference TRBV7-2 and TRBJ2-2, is GAGVSQSPSNKVTEKGKDVELRCDPISGHTALYWYRQSLGQGLEFLIYFQGNSAPDKSGLPSDRFSAERTGGSVSTLTIQRTQQEDSAVYLCASSFGLAGGTGELFFGEGSRLTVL.

This chain's CDR3 is CASSITLPSGIIYEQFF. CDR3 DNA: TGTGCCAGCAGCATCACGTTGCCTAGCGGGATAATCTATGAGCAGTTCTTC. The chain couples TRBV7-9 to TRBJ2-1; 9 bases are a match to TRBD2. This CDR3 spans 17 amino acids. Germline V gives CDR1 SEHNR, CDR2 FQNEAQ (reference sequence). The junction had 16 bases not matched to a gene; V was cut back by 5 bases and J by 8 bases.

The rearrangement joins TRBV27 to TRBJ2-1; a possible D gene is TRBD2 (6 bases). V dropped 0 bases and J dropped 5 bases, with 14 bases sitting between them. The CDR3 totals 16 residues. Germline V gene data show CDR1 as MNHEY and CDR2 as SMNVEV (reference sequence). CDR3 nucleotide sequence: TGTGCCAGCAGTTTATCCCCAGGAGGGTTCCACAATGAGCAGTTCTTC. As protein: CASSLSPGGFHNEQFF.

The CDR3 DNA is TGTGCCAGCAGCTTACAGGGGATAGGTGAAGCTTTCTTT. Translation gives CASSLQGIGEAFF. This rearrangement joins TRBV7-3 to TRBJ1-1; a weak D match, TRBD1 (6 bases). Trimming shortened V by 2 bases and J by 7 bases, and 11 bases separated the two germline ends. Germline V CDR1 and CDR2: SGHTA, FQGTGA. The CDR3 length is 13 residues.

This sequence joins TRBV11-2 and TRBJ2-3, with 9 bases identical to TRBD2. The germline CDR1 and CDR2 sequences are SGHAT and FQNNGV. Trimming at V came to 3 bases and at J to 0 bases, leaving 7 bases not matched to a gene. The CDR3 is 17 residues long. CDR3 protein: CASSFGGRAGSTDTQYF. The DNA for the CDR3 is TGTGCCAGCAGCTTCGGCGGGAGGGCGGGAAGCACAGATACGCAGTATTTT.

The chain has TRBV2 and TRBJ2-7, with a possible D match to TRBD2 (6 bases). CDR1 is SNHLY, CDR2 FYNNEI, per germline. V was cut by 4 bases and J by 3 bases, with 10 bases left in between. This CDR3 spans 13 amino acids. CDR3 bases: TGTGCCAGCAGTGGGCTAGCGAGCTACGAGCAGTACTTC. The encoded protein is CASSGLASYEQYF.

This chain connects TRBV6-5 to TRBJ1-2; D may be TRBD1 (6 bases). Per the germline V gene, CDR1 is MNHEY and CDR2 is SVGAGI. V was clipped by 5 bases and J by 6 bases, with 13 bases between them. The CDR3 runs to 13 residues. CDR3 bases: TGTGCCAGCAGTCAGGGGTTATCGAATGGCTACACCTTC. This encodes CASSQGLSNGYTF.